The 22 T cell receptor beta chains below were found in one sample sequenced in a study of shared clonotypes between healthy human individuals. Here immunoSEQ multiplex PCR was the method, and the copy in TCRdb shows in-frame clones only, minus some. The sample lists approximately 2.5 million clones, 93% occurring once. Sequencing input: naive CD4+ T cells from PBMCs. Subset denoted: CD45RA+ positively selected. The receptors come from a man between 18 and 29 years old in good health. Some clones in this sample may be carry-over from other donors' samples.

In nucleotides, the CDR3 is TGTGCCAGCAGTTTCCTACAGGGTTTCGGCAATCAGCCCCAGCATTTT. Translated, it gives CASSFLQGFGNQPQHF. The gene calls are TRBV28 and TRBJ1-5, with D tentatively TRBD1 (6 bases). The CDR3 sequence is 16 residues long. Germline-derived CDR1 and CDR2 are MDHEN and SYDVKM. Trimming removed 3 bases at V and 2 bases at J, with 14 bases between.

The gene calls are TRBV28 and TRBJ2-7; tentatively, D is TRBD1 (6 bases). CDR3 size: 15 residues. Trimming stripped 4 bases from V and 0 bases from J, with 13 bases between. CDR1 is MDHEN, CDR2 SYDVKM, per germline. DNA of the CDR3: TGTGCCAGCAGTTCAGGGGCGAGGGACTCCTACGAGCAGTACTTC. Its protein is CASSSGARDSYEQYF.

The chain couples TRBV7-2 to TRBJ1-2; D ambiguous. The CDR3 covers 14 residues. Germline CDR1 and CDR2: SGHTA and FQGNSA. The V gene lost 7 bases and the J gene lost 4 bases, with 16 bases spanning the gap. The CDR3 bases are TGTGCCAGCACCCGGGGTCGGGCCCGCTATGGCTACACCTTC. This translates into CASTRGRARYGYTF.

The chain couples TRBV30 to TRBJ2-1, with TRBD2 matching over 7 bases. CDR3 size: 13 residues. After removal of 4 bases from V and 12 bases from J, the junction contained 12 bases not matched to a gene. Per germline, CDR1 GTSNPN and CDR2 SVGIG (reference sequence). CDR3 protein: CAWTRDYRTGQFF. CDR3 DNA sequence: TGTGCCTGGACGAGGGACTACCGCACAGGGCAGTTCTTC.

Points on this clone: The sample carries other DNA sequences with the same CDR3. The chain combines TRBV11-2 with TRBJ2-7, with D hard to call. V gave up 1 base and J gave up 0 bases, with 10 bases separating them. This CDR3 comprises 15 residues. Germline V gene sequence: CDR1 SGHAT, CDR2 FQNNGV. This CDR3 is CASSLGGVSSYEQYF. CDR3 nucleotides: TGTGCCAGCAGCTTAGGTGGGGTTAGCTCCTACGAGCAGTACTTC.

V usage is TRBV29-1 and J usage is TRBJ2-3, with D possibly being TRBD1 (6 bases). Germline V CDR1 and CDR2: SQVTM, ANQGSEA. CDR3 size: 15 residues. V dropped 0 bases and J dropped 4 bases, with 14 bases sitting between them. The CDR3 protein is CSVEEGYDRPDTQYF. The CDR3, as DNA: TGCAGCGTTGAAGAGGGGTATGACAGGCCAGATACGCAGTATTTT.

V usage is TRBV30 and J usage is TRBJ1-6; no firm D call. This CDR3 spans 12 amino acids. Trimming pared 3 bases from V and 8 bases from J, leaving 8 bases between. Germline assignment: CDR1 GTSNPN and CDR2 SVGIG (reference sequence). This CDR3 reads CAWSGYDSPLHF. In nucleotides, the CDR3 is TGTGCCTGGAGCGGCTACGATTCACCCCTCCACTTT.

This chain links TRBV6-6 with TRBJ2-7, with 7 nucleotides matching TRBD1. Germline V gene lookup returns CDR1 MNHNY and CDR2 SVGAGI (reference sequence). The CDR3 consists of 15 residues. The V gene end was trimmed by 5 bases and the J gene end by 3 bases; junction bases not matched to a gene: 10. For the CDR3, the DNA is TGTGCCAGCAGTGAGCCGGGACAGTCTATCTACGAGCAGTACTTC. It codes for CASSEPGQSIYEQYF.

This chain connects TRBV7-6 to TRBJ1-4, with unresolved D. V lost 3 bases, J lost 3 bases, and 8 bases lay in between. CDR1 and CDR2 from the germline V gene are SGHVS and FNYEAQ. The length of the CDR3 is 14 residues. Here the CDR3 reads CASSLRRANEKLFF. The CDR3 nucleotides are TGTGCCAGCAGCTTGAGGAGGGCTAATGAAAAACTGTTTTTT.

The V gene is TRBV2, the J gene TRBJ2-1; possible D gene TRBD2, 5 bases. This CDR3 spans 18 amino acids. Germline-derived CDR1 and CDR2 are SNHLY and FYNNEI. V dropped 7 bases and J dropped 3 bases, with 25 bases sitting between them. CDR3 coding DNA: TGTGCCAGCACAAACCCCCTTGATCTGGAGGAAATCTACAATGAGCAGTTCTTC. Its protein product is CASTNPLDLEEIYNEQFF.

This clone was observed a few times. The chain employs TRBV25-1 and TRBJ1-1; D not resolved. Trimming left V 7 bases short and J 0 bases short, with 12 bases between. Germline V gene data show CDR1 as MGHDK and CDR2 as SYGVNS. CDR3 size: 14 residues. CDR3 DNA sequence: TGTGCCAGCATTACGGACGGCATGAACACTGAAGCTTTCTTT. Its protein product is CASITDGMNTEAFF.

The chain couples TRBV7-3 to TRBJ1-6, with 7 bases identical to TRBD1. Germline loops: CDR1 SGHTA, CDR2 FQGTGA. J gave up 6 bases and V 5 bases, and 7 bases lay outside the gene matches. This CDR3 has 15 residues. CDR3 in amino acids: CASSLDRDSNSPLHF. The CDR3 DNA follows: TGTGCCAGCAGCCTTGACCGGGACAGTAATTCACCCCTCCACTTT.

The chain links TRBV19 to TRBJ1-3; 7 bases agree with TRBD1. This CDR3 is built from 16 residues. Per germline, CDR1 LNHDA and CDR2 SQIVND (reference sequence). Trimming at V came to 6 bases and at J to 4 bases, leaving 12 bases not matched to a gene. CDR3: CASRKTGTLSGNTIYF. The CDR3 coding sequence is TGTGCCAGTAGAAAGACAGGGACCCTTTCCGGAAACACCATATATTTT.

The CDR3 nucleotides read TGTGCCAGCAGTTTATTAGGGAGGACTAGCGGGACGAACACCGGGGAGCTGTTTTTT. Translated, it gives CASSLLGRTSGTNTGELFF. This sequence joins TRBV28 and TRBJ2-2; 12 bases are a match to TRBD2. J gave up 0 bases and V 1 base, and 6 bases lay outside the gene matches. The germline V gene has CDR1 MDHEN and CDR2 SYDVKM. The CDR3 is made up of 19 amino acids.

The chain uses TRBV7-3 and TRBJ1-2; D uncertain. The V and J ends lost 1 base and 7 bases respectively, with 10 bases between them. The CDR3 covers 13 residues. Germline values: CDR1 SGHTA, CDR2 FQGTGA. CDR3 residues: CASSLIGSGGYTF. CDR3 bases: TGTGCCAGCAGCTTAATCGGCAGCGGTGGCTACACCTTC.

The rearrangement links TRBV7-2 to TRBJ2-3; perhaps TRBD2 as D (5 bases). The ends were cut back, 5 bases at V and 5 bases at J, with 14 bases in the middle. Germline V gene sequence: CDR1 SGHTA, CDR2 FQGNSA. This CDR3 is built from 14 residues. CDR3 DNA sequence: TGTGCCAGCAGCCGTCCGAGGAGCGGAGATACGCAGTATTTT. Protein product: CASSRPRSGDTQYF.

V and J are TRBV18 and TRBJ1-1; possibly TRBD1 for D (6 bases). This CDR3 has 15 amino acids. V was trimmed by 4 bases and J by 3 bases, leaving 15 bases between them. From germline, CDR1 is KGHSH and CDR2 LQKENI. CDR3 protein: CASSLSAGADTEAFF. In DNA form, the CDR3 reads TGTGCCAGCTCACTCTCCGCAGGGGCAGACACTGAAGCTTTCTTT.

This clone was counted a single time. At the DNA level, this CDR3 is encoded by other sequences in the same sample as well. The CDR3 DNA follows: TGTGCCACCAGCTTCGACAGAAACACTGAAGCTTTCTTT. Protein sequence: CATSFDRNTEAFF. The J gene is TRBJ1-1, the V gene TRBV15, with D maybe TRBD1 (5 bases). The V gene's germline CDR1 is LNHNV and CDR2 YYDKDF (reference sequence). Between the trimmed V and J ends, which lost 5 bases and 2 bases, there was a span of 9 bases. The CDR3 spans 13 residues.

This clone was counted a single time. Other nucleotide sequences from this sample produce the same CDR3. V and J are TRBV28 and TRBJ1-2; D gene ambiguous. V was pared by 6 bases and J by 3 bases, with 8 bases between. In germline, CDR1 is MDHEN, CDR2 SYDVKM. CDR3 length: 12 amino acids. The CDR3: CASSPGDYGYTF. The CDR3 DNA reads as TGTGCCAGCAGCCCCGGGGACTATGGCTACACCTTC.

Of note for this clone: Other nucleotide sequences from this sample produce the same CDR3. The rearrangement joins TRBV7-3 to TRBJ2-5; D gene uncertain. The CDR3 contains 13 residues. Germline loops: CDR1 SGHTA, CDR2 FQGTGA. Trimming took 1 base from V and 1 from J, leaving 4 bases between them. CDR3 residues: CASSLILQETQYF. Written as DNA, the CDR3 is TGTGCCAGCAGCTTAATACTCCAAGAGACCCAGTACTTC.

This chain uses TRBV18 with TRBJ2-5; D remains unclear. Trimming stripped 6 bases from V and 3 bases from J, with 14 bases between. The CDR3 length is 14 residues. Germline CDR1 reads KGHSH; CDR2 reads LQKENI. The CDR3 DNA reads TGTGCCAGCTCCTCCTCCGCTGGGGAAGAGACCCAGTACTTC. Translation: CASSSSAGEETQYF.

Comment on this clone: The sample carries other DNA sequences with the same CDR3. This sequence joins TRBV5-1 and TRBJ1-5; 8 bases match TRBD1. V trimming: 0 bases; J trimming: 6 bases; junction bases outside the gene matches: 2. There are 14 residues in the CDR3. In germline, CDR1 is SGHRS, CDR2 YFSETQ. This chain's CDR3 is CASSLDRGSQPQHF. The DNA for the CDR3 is TGCGCCAGCAGCTTGGACAGGGGGAGTCAGCCCCAGCATTTT. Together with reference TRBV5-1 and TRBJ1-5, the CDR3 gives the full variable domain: KAGVTQTPRYLIKTRGQQVTLSCSPISGHRSVSWYQQTPGQGLQFLFEYFSETQRNKGNFPGRFSGRQFSNSRSEMNVSTLELGDSALYLCASSLDRGSQPQHFGDGTRLSIL.